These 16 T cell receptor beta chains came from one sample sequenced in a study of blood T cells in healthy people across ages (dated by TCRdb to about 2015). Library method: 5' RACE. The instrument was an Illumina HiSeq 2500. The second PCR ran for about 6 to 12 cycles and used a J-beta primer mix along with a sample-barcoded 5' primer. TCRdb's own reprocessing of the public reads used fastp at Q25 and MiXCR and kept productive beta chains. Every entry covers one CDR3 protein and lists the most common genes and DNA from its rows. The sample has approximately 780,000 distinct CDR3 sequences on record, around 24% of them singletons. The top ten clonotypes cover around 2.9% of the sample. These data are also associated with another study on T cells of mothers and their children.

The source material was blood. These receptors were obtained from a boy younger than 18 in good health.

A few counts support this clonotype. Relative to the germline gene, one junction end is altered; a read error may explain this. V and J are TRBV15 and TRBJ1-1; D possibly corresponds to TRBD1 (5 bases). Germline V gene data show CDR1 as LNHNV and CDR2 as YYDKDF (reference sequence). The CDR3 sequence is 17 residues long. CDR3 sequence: CATSRQGLWGLNTEAFF. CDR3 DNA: TGTGCCACCAGCAGGCAGGGCTTATGGGGGTTGAACACGGAAGCTTTCTTT.

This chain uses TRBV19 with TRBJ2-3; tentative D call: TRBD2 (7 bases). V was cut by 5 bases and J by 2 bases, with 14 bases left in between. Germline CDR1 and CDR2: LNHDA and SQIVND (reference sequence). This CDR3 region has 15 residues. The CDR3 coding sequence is TGTGCCAGTAGTGTTGGGGGGGCCCTCACAGATACGCAGTATTTT. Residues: CASSVGGALTDTQYF.

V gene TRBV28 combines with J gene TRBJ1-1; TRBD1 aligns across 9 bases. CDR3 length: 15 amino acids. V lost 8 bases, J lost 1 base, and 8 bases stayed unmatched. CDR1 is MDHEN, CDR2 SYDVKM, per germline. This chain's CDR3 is CASGTGGGGNTEAFF. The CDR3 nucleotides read TGTGCCAGCGGCACAGGGGGCGGAGGGAACACTGAAGCTTTCTTT.

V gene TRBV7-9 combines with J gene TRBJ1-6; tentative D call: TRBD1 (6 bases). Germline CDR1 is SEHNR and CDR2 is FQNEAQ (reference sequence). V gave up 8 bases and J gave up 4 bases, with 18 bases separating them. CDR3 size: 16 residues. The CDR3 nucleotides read TGTGCCAGCTCACCGGGGGGCGATATTTATAATTCACCCCTCCACTTT. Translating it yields CASSPGGDIYNSPLHF.

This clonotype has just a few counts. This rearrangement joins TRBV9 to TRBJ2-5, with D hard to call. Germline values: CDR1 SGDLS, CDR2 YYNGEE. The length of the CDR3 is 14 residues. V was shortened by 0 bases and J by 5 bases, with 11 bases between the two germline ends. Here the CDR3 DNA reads TGTGCCAGCAGCGTAGTGGGCCTATCGGAGACCCAGTACTTC. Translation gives CASSVVGLSETQYF.

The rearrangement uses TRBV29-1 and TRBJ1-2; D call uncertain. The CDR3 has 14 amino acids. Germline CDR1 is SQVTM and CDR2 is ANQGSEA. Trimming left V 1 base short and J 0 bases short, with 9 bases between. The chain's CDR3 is CSVEGVTSNYGYTF. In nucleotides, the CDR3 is TGCAGCGTTGAAGGGGTTACCTCTAACTATGGCTACACCTTC.

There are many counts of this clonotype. Here the CDR3 reads CASSPGLADTDTQYF. CDR3 sequence (DNA): TGTGCCAGCAGCCCCGGACTAGCGGACACAGATACGCAGTATTTT. V usage is TRBV7-9 and J usage is TRBJ2-3; 10 bases agree with TRBD2. After removal of 5 bases from V and 2 bases from J, the junction contained 4 bases not matched to a gene. Looked up from germline, CDR1 is SEHNR and CDR2 is FQNEAQ (reference sequence). The CDR3 runs to 15 residues.

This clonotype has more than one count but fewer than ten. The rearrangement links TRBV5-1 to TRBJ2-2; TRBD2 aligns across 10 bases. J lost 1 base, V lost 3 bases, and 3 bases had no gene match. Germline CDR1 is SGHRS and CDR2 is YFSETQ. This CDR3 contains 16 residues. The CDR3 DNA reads TGCGCCAGCAGCTCTCTAGCGGGGGTGAACACCGGGGAGCTGTTTTTT. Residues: CASSSLAGVNTGELFF.

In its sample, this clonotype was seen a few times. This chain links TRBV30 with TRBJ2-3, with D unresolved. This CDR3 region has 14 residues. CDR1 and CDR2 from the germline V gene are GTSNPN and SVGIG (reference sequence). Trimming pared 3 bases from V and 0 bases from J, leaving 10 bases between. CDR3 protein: CAWRDKLSTDTQYF. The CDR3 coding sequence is TGTGCCTGGAGGGATAAACTCAGCACAGATACGCAGTATTTT.

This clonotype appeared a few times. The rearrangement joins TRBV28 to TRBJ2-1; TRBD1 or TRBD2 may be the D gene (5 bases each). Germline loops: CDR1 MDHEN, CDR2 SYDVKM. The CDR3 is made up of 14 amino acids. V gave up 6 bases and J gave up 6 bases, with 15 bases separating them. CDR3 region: CASSLGFGGNEQFF. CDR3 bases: TGTGCCAGCAGCTTAGGGTTTGGGGGCAATGAGCAGTTCTTC.

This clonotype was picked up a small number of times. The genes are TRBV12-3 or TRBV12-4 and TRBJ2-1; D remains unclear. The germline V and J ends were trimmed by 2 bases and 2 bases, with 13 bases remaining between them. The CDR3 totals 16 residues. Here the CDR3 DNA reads TGTGCCAGCAGTTTAATCGTCGGGCGGACCTACAATGAGCAGTTCTTC. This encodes CASSLIVGRTYNEQFF.

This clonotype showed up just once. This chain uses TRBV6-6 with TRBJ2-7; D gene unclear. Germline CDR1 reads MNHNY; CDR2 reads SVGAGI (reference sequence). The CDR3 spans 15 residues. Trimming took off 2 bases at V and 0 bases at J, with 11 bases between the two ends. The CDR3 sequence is CASSYDPGFSYEQYF. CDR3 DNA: TGTGCCAGCAGTTACGATCCAGGATTCTCCTACGAGCAGTACTTC.

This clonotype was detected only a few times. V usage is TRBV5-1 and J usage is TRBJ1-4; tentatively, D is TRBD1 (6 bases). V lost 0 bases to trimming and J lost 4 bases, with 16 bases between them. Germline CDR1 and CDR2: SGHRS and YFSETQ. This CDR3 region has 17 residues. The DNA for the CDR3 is TGCGCCAGCAGCTTGGCCCCGGGGGGCCGGGGTAATGAAAAACTGTTTTTT. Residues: CASSLAPGGRGNEKLFF. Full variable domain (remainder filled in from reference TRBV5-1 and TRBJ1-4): KAGVTQTPRYLIKTRGQQVTLSCSPISGHRSVSWYQQTPGQGLQFLFEYFSETQRNKGNFPGRFSGRQFSNSRSEMNVSTLELGDSALYLCASSLAPGGRGNEKLFFGSGTQLSVL.

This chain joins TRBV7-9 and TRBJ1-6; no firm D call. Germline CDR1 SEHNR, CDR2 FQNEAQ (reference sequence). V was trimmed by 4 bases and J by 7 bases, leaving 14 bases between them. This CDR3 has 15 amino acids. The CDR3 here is CASSWKDGRNSPLHF. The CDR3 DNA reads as TGTGCCAGCAGCTGGAAGGACGGACGCAATTCACCCCTCCACTTT.

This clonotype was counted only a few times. The CDR3 coding sequence is TGCAGCGTTGGGGGCGGACCGAACACCGGGGAGCTGTTTTTT. Its translation: CSVGGGPNTGELFF. The chain carries TRBV29-1 and TRBJ2-2, with a weak D call TRBD1 (5 bases). This CDR3 is 14 amino acids long. The germline gives CDR1 SQVTM, CDR2 ANQGSEA. The V and J ends lost 4 bases and 0 bases respectively, with 9 bases between them.

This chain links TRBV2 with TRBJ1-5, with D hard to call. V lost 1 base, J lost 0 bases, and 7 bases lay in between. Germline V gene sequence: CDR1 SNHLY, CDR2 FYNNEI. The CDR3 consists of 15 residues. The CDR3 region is CASSEGQFSNQPQHF. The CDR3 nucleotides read TGTGCCAGCAGTGAAGGGCAGTTTAGCAATCAGCCCCAGCATTTT.